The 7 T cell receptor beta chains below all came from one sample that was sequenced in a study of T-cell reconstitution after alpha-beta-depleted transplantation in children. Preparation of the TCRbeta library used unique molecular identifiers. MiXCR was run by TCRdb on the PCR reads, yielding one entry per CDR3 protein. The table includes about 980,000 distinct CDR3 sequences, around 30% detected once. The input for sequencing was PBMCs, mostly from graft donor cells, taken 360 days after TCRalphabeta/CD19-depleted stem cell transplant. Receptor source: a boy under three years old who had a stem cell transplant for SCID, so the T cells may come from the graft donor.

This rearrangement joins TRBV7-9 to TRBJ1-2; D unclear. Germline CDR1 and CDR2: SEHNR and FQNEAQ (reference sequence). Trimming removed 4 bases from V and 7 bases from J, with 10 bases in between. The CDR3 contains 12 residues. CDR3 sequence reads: CASSSGKSGYTF. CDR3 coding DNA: TGTGCCAGCAGCTCGGGGAAAAGTGGCTACACCTTC.

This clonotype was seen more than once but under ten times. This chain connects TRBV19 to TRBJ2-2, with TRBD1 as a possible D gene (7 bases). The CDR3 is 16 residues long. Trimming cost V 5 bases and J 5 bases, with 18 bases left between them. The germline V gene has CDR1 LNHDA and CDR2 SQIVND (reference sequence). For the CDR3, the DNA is TGTGCCAGTAGTGCACTCTGGGACAGCGGGACCGGGGAGCTGTTTTTT. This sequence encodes CASSALWDSGTGELFF.

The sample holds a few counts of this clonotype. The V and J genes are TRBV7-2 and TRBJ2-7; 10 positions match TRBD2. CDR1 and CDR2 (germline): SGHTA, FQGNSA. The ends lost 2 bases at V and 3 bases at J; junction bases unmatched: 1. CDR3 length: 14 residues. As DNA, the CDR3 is TGTGCCAGCAGCTTACAGCGGGGGGGCTACGAGCAGTACTTC. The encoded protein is CASSLQRGGYEQYF.

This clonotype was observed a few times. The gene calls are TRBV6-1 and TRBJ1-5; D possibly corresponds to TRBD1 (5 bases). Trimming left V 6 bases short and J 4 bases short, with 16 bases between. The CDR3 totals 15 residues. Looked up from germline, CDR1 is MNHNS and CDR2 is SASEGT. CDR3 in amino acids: CASRHLREGNQPQHF. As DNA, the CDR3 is TGTGCCAGCAGGCACCTCAGGGAGGGGAATCAGCCCCAGCATTTT.

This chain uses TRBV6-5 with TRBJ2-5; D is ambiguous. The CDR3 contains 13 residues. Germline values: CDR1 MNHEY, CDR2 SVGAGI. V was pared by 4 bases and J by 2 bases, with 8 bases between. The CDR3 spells CASSSMGQETQYF. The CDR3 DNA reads TGTGCCAGCAGTTCAATGGGACAAGAGACCCAGTACTTC.

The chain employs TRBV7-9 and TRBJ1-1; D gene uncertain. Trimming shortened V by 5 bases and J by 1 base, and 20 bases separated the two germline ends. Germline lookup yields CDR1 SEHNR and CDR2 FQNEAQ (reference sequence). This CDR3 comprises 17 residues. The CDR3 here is CASSRRHFRFKNTEAFF. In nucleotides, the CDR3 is TGTGCCAGCAGCCGCCGACACTTTAGATTTAAGAACACTGAAGCTTTCTTT. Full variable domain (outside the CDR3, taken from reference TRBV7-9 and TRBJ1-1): DTGVSQNPRHKITKRGQNVTFRCDPISEHNRLYWYRQTLGQGPEFLTYFQNEAQLEKSRLLSDRFSAERPKGSFSTLEIQRTEQGDSAMYLCASSRRHFRFKNTEAFFGQGTRLTVV.

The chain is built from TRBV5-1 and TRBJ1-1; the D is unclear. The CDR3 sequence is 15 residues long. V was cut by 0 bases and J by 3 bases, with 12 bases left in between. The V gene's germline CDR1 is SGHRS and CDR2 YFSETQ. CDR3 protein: CASSLGPTEDTEAFF. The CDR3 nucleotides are TGCGCCAGCAGCTTGGGCCCTACCGAGGACACTGAAGCTTTCTTT.